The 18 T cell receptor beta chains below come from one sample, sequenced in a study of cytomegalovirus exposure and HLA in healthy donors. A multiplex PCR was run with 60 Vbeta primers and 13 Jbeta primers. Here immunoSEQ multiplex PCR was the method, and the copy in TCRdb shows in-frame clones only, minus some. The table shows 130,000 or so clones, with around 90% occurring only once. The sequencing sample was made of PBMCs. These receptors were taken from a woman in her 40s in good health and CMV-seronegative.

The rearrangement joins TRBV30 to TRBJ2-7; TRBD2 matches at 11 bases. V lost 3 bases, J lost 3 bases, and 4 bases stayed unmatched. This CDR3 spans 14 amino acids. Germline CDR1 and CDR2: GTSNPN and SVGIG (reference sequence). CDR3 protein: CAWSSGLAVYEQYF. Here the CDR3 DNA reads TGTGCCTGGAGCTCGGGACTAGCGGTCTACGAGCAGTACTTC. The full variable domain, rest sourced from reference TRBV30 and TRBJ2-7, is SQTIHQWPATLVQPVGSPLSLECTVEGTSNPNLYWYRQAAGRGLQLLFYSVGIGQISSEVPQNLSASRPQDRQFILSSKKLLLSDSGFYLCAWSSGLAVYEQYFGPGTRLTVT.

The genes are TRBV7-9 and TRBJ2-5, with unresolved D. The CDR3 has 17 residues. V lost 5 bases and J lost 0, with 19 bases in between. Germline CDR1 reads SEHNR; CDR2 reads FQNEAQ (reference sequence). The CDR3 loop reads CASSPSRAIGYQETQYF. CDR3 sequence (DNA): TGTGCCAGCAGCCCCTCAAGAGCTATCGGGTACCAAGAGACCCAGTACTTC.

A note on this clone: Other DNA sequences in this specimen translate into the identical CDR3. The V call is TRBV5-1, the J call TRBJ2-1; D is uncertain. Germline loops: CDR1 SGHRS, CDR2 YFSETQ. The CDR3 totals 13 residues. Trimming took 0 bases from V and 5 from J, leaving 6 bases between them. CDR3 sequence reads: CASSLAGNNEQFF. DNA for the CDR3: TGCGCCAGCAGCTTGGCCGGTAACAATGAGCAGTTCTTC.

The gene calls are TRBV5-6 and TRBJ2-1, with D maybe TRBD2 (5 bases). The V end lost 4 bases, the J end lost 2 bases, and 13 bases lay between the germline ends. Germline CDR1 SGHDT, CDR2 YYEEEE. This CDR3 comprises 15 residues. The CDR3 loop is CASSIRDQTYNEQFF. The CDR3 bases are TGTGCCAGCAGCATCCGGGATCAGACCTACAATGAGCAGTTCTTC.

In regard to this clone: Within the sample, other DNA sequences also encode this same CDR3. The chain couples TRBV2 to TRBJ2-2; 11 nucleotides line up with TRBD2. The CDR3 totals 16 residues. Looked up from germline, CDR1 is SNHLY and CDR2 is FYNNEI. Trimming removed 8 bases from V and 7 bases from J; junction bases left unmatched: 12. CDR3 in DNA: TGTGCCAGCGGGCAGGGACTAGCGGATGGAGGCGGGGAGCTGTTTTTT. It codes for CASGQGLADGGGELFF.

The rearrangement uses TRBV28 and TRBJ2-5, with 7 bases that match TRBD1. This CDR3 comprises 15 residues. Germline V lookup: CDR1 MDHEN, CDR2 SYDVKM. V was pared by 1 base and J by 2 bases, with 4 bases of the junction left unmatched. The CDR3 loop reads CASSLYRDSQETQYF. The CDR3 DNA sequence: TGTGCCAGCAGTTTATATAGGGACAGTCAAGAGACCCAGTACTTC.

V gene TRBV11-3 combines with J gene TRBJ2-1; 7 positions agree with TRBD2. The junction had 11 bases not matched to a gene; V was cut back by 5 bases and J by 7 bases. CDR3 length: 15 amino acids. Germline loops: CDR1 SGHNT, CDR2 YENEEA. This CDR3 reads CASSPAAGEWNEQFF. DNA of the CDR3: TGTGCCAGCAGCCCTGCGGCGGGAGAATGGAATGAGCAGTTCTTC.

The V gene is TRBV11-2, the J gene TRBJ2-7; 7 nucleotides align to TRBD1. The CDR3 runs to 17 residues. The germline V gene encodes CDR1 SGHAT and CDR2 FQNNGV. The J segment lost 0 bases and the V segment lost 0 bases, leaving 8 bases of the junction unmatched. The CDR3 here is CASSLDGAGGSSYEQYF. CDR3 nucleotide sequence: TGTGCCAGCAGCTTAGATGGGGCAGGGGGAAGCTCCTACGAGCAGTACTTC. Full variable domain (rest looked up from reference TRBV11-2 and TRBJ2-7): EAGVAQSPRYKIIEKRQSVAFWCNPISGHATLYWYQQILGQGPKLLIQFQNNGVVDDSQLPKDRFSAERLKGVDSTLKIQPAKLEDSAVYLCASSLDGAGGSSYEQYFGPGTRLTVT.

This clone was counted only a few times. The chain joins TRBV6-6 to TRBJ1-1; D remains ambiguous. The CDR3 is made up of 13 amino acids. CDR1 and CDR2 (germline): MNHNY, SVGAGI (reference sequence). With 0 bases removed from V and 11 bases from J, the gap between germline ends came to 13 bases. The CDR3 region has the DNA TGTGCCAGCAGTTACTCGGATAATCGGGAGGCTTTCTTT. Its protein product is CASSYSDNREAFF.

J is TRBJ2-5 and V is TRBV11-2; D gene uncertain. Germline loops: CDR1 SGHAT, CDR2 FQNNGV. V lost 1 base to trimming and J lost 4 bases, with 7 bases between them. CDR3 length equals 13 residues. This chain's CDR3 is CASSLASRETQYF. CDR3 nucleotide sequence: TGTGCCAGCAGCTTAGCTTCCCGAGAGACCCAGTACTTC.

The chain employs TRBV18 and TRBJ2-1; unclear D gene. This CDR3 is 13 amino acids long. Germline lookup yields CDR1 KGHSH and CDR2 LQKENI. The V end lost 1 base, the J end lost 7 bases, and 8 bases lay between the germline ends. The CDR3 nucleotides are TGTGCCAGCTCACCACGGCTAGAGAATGAGCAGTTCTTC. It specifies CASSPRLENEQFF.

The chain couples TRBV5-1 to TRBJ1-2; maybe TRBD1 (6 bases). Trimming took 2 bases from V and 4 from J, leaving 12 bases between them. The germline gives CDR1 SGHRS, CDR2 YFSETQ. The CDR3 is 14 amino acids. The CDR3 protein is CASSFSGDTYGYTF. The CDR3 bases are TGCGCCAGCAGCTTTTCTGGGGACACCTATGGCTACACCTTC. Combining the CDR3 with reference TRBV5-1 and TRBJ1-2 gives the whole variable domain KAGVTQTPRYLIKTRGQQVTLSCSPISGHRSVSWYQQTPGQGLQFLFEYFSETQRNKGNFPGRFSGRQFSNSRSEMNVSTLELGDSALYLCASSFSGDTYGYTFGSGTRLTVV.

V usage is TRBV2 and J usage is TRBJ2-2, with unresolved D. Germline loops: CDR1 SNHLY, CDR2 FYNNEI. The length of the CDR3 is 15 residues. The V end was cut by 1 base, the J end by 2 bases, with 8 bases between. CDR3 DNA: TGTGCCAGCAGTGAAGGACTTTCCAACACCGGGGAGCTGTTTTTT. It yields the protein CASSEGLSNTGELFF.

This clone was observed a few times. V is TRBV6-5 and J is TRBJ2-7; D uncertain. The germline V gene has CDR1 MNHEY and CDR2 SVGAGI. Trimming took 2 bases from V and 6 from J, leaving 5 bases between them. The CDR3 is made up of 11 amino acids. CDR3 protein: CASSYTGEQYF. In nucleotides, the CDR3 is TGTGCCAGCAGTTACACGGGCGAGCAGTACTTC.

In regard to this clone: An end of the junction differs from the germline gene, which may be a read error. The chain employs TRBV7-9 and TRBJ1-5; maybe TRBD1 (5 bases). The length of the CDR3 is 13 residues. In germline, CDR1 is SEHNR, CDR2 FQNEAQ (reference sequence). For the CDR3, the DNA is TGTTCCAGCAGCCCAGGGTTCAATCAGCCCCAGCATTTT. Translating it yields CSSSPGFNQPQHF.

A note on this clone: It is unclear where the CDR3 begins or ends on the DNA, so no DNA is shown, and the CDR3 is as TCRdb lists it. The CDR3 sequence: CASSVGPGIFYEQHF. The V gene is TRBV9, the J gene TRBJ2-7; the table's D call, TRBD1, has no DNA check behind it. The CDR3 is made up of 15 amino acids, end residues included. From germline, CDR1 is SGDLS and CDR2 YYNGEE.

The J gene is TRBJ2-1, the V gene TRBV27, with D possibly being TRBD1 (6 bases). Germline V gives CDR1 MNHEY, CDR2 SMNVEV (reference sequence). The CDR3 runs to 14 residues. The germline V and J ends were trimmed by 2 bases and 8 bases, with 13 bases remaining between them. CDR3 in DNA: TGTGCCAGCAGTTTACATCGCAGGGGTGATGAGCAGTTCTTC. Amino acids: CASSLHRRGDEQFF.

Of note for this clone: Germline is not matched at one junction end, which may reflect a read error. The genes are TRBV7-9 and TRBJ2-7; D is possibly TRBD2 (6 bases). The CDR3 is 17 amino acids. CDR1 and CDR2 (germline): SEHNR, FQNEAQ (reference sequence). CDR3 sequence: CSSSLATRLVLSGEQYF. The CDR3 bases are TGTTCCAGCAGCTTAGCCACACGACTAGTCCTGTCGGGGGAGCAGTACTTC.